Listed below are T cell receptor beta chains from one sample, sequenced in a study of T-cell reconstitution after alpha-beta-depleted transplantation in children. TCRdb called the PCR reads again in MiXCR, with one record for every CDR3 protein. The sample lists under 750,000 distinct CDR3 sequences, 23% seen once, with roughly an eighth in the top ten. The sample in question was PBMCs, mostly from graft donor cells, obtained 360 days after TCRalphabeta/CD19-depleted stem cell transplant. These receptors were collected from a boy under two years old who had a stem cell transplant for acute myeloid leukemia, so the T cells may come from the graft donor. Both conserved end residues are part of each CDR3. The D gene is left open where the match is weak. A clone size is listed for some rows: how often the clone was seen (once, few, many), or a class if it is expanded.

V gene: TRBV6-2/TRBV6-3
J gene: TRBJ2-4
clone size: few
D gene: -
CDR3 DNA: TGTGCCAGCAGTCCCCAGGGACGTTCGGCCAAAAACATTCAGTACTTC
CDR3 protein: CASSPQGRSAKNIQYF

V gene: TRBV7-9
J gene: TRBJ2-7
clone size: once
D gene: -
CDR3 DNA: TGTGCCAGCAGCTTGATGGCAGGGGGCGGGAGGGAGCAGTACTTC
CDR3 protein: CASSLMAGGGREQYF

V gene: TRBV20-1
J gene: TRBJ1-3
clone size: few
D gene: -
CDR3 DNA: TGCAGTGCTAGGGCGACTTACTACTCTGGAAACACCATATATTTT
CDR3 protein: CSARATYYSGNTIYF

V gene: TRBV5-1
J gene: TRBJ2-7
clone size: few
D gene: -
CDR3 DNA: TGCGCCAGCAGCCAGAACTACGAGCAGTACTTC
CDR3 protein: CASSQNYEQYF

V gene: TRBV20-1
J gene: TRBJ1-4
clone size: many
D gene: -
CDR3 DNA: TGCAGTGCAGCAATAGACCTCGATGAAAAACTGTTTTTT
CDR3 protein: CSAAIDLDEKLFF

V gene: TRBV7-7
J gene: TRBJ2-5
clone size: many
D gene: TRBD1
CDR3 DNA: TGTGCCAGCAGCCCAGATCCGGACAGGGGAGAGACCCAGTACTTC
CDR3 protein: CASSPDPDRGETQYF

V gene: TRBV3-1
J gene: TRBJ2-2
clone size: -
D gene: TRBD1
CDR3 DNA: TGTGCCAGCAGCCACAGGGGGAGCGCCGGGGAGCTGTTTTTT
CDR3 protein: CASSHRGSAGELFF

V gene: TRBV20-1
J gene: TRBJ2-3
clone size: -
D gene: -
CDR3 DNA: TGCAGTGCTAGAAGGTTGAGGGAATCGACAGATACGCAGTATTTT
CDR3 protein: CSARRLRESTDTQYF

V gene: TRBV12-3/TRBV12-4
J gene: TRBJ1-1
clone size: -
D gene: -
CDR3 DNA: TGTGCCAGCAGACGCCGGATGAACACTGAAGCTTTCTTT
CDR3 protein: CASRRRMNTEAFF

V gene: TRBV11-3
J gene: TRBJ2-5
clone size: -
D gene: -
CDR3 DNA: TGTGCCAGCAGCCGCCAAGACAGGCACCAAGAGACCCAGTACTTC
CDR3 protein: CASSRQDRHQETQYF